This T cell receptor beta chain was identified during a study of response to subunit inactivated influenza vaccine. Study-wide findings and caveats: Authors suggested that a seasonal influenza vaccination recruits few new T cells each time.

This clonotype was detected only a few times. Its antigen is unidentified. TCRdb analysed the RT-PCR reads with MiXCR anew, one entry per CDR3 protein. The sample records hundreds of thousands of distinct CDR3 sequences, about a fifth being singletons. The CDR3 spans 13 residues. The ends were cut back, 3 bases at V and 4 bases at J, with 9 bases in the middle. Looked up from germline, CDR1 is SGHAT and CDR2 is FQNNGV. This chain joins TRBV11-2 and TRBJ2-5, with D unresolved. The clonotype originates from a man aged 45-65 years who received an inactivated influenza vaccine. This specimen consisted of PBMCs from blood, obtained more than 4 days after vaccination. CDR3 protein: CASSFGSRETQYF. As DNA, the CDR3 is TGTGCCAGCAGCTTTGGGTCCCGAGAGACCCAGTACTTC.